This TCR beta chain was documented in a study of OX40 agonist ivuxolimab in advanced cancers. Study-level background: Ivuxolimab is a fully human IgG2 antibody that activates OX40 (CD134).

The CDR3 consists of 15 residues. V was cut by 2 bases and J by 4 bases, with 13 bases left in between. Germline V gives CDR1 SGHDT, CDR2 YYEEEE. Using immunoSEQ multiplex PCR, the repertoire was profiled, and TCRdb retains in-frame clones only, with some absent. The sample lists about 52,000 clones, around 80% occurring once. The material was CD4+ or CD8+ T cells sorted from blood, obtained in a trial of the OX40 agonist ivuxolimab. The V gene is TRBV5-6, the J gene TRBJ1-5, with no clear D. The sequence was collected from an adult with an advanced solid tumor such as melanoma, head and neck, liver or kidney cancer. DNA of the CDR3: TGTGCCAGCAGCTTCTCCGTGACACCGAATCAGCCCCAGCATTTT. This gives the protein CASSFSVTPNQPQHF. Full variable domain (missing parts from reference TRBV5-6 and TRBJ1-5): DAGVTQSPTHLIKTRGQQVTLRCSPKSGHDTVSWYQQALGQGPQFIFQYYEEEERQRGNFPDRFSGHQFPNYSSELNVNALLLGDSALYLCASSFSVTPNQPQHFGDGTRLSIL.